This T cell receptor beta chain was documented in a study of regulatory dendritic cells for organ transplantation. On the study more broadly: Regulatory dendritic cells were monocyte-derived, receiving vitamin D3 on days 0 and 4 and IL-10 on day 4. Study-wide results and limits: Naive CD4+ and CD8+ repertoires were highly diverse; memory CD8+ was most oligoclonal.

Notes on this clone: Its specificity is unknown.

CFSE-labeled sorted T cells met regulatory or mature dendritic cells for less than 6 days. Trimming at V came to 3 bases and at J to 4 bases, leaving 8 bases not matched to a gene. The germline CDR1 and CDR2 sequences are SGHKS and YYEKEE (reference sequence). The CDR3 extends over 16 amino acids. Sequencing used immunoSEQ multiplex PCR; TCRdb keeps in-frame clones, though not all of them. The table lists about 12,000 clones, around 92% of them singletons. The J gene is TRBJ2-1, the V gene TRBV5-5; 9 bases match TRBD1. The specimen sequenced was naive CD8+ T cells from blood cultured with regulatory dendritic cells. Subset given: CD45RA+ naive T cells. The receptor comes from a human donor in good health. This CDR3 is CASSYYGQGIYNEQFF. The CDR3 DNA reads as TGTGCCAGCAGCTATTACGGACAGGGGATTTACAATGAGCAGTTCTTC. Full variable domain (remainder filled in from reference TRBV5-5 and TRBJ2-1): DAGVTQSPTHLIKTRGQQVTLRCSPISGHKSVSWYQQVLGQGPQFIFQYYEKEERGRGNFPDRFSARQFPNYSSELNVNALLLGDSALYLCASSYYGQGIYNEQFFGPGTRLTVL.